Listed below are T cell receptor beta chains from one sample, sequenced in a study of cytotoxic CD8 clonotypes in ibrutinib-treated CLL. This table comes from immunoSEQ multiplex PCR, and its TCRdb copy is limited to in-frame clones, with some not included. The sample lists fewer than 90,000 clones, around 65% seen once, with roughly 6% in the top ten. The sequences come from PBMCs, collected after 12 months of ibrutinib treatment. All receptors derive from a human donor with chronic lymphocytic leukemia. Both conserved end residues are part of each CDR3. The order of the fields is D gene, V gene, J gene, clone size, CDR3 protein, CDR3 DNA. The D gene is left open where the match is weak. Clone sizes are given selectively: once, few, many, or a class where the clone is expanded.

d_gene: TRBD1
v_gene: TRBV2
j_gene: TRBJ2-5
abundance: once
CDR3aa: CASRRTGDRKVRTQYF
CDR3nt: TGTGCCAGCAGAAGGACAGGGGACAGGAAGGTACGGACCCAGTACTTC

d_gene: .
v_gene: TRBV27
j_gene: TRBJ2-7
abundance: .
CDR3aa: CASSSPLVDGDEQYF
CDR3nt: TGTGCCAGCAGTTCCCCTCTGGTCGATGGGGACGAGCAGTACTTC

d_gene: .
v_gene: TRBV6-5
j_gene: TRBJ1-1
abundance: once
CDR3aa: CASSREAWGTEAFF
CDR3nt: TGTGCCAGCAGCCGGGAGGCCTGGGGCACTGAAGCTTTCTTT

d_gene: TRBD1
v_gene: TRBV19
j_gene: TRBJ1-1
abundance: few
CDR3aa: CASSIGTGTTEAFF
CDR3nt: TGTGCCAGTAGTATAGGGACAGGGACCACTGAAGCTTTCTTT

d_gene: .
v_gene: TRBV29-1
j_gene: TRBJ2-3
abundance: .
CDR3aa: CSSGGRGTDTQYF
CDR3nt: TGCAGCTCTGGGGGAAGGGGCACAGATACGCAGTATTTT

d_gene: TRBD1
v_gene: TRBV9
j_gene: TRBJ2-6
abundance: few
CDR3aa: CASSEPREGDRGSGANVLTF
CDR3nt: TGTGCCAGCAGCGAACCCAGGGAGGGGGACAGGGGCTCTGGGGCCAACGTCCTGACTTTC

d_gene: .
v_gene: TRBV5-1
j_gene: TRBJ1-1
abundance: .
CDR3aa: CASSFGRNTEAFF
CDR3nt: TGCGCCAGCAGCTTCGGCAGGAACACTGAAGCTTTCTTT

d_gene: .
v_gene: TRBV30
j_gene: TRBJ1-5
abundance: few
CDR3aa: CAWSGGGRDNQPQHF
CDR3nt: TGTGCCTGGAGTGGGGGAGGAAGGGACAATCAGCCCCAGCATTTT

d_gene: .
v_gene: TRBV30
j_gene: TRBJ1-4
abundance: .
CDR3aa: CAWSTRGAGEKLFF
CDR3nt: TGTGCCTGGAGCACAAGGGGTGCGGGTGAAAAACTGTTTTTT

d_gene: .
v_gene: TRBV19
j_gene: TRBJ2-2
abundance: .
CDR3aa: CASSIGTPVPGELFF
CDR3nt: TGTGCCAGTAGTATCGGGACGCCGGTGCCCGGGGAGCTGTTTTTT

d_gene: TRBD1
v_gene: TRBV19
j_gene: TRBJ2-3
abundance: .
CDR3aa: CASSLTGGAEDF
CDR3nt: TGTGCCAGTAGTCTAACAGGGGGCGCCGAGGATTTT

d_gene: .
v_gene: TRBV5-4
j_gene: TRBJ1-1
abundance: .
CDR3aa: CASSPTGWSATEAFF
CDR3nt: TGTGCCAGCAGCCCCACGGGGTGGAGCGCCACTGAAGCTTTCTTT

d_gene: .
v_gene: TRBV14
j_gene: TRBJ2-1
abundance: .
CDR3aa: CASSQVRRGEQFF
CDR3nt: TGTGCCAGCAGCCAAGTGAGGAGGGGAGAGCAGTTCTTC

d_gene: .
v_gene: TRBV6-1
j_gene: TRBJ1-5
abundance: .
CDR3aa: CASSVNRAQPQHF
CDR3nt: TGTGCCAGCAGTGTAAACAGGGCTCAGCCCCAGCATTTT

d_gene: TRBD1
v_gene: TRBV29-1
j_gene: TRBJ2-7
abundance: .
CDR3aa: CSVRDSALVEQYF
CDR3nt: TGCAGCGTCCGGGACAGTGCCCTCGTCGAGCAGTACTTC

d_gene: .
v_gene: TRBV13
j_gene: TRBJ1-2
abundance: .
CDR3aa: CASSTRDGYTF
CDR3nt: TGTGCCAGCAGTACCAGGGACGGCTACACCTTC

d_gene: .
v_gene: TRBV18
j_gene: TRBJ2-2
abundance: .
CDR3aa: CASSPEGGTGELFF
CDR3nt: TGTGCCAGCTCACCAGAAGGGGGGACCGGGGAGCTGTTTTTT

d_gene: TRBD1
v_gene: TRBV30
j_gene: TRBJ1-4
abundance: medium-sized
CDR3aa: CAMDRTNEKLFF
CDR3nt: TGTGCCATGGACAGGACTAATGAAAAACTGTTTTTT

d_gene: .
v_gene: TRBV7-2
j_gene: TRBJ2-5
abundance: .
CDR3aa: CASSRNPGGYETQYF
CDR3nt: TGTGCCAGCAGTCGCAACCCTGGGGGGTACGAGACCCAGTACTTC

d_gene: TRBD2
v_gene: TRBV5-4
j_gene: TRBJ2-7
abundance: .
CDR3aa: CASSSGLAGIDEQYF
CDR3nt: TGTGCCAGCAGCTCTGGACTAGCGGGGATCGACGAGCAGTACTTC